This is a list of T cell receptor beta chains from one sample in a study of shared clonotypes between healthy human individuals. Here immunoSEQ multiplex PCR was the method, and the copy in TCRdb shows in-frame clones only, minus some. There are some 2 million clones in the sample; 85% to 95% occur only once, and about 0.13% lies in the top ten. What was sequenced was naive CD4+ T cells sorted from blood. The receptors shown here come from a man aged 18-30 years in good health. Both conserved end residues are part of each CDR3. A D gene is named only where the DNA matches it firmly. The size field is filled for only some rows; it gives once, few, many or a size class.

>TRBV10-3|TRBJ1-5|.|.
CAISAGTYQPQHF
TGTGCCATCAGTGCCGGGACATATCAGCCCCAGCATTTT
>TRBV19|TRBJ1-4|.|.
CASSIISEKLFF
TGTGCCAGTAGTATCATTAGTGAAAAACTGTTTTTT
>TRBV7-2|TRBJ1-2|.|once
CASSLVQGSNYGYTF
TGTGCCAGCAGCTTAGTTCAGGGTTCGAACTATGGCTACACCTTC
>TRBV7-2|TRBJ1-5|.|once
CASSSTSGSNQPQHF
TGTGCCAGCAGCTCCACTTCGGGGAGCAATCAGCCCCAGCATTTT
>TRBV6-5|TRBJ1-5|TRBD1|once
CASRDTGGSQPQHF
TGTGCCAGCAGAGACACAGGGGGTAGTCAGCCCCAGCATTTT
>TRBV5-1|TRBJ1-2|TRBD1|once
CASSSGQINYGYTF
TGCGCCAGCAGCTCGGGACAGATTAACTATGGCTACACCTTC
>TRBV27|TRBJ2-2|.|.
CASSYQVGELFF
TGTGCCAGCAGTTATCAGGTCGGGGAGCTGTTTTTT
>TRBV28|TRBJ2-7|TRBD1|.
CASSSPGQGFYEQYF
TGTGCCAGCAGTTCACCGGGACAGGGGTTCTACGAGCAGTACTTC
>TRBV2|TRBJ2-3|TRBD2|.
CAIAGGTDTQYF
TGTGCCATAGCGGGGGGGACAGATACGCAGTATTTT
>TRBV7-2|TRBJ1-1|TRBD1|once
CASSLRTGGTEAFF
TGTGCCAGCAGCTTAAGGACAGGGGGTACTGAAGCTTTCTTT
>TRBV6-4|TRBJ2-1|.|.
CASSDGGREQFF
TGTGCCAGCAGTGACGGTGGGCGCGAGCAGTTCTTC
>TRBV5-1|TRBJ1-2|.|once
CASSQWGANYGYTF
TGCGCCAGCAGCCAGTGGGGAGCTAACTATGGCTACACCTTC
>TRBV29-1|TRBJ1-5|.|.
CSVSDYSNQPQHF
TGCAGCGTTTCCGACTATAGCAATCAGCCCCAGCATTTT
>TRBV5-1|TRBJ2-7|.|.
CASSLDNRTLTYEQYF
TGCGCCAGCAGCTTGGATAACAGAACCTTAACCTACGAGCAGTACTTC
>TRBV2|TRBJ1-2|.|.
CASSENGWDNYTF
TGTGCCAGCAGTGAGAATGGTTGGGACAACTACACCTTC
>TRBV10-3|TRBJ2-1|TRBD2|.
CAISGVTSNLVMDYNEQFF
TGTGCCATCAGTGGGGTGACTAGCAACCTAGTGATGGACTACAATGAGCAGTTCTTC
>TRBV5-1|TRBJ2-2|.|.
CASGVNTGELFF
TGCGCCAGCGGCGTGAACACCGGGGAGCTGTTTTTT
>TRBV2|TRBJ2-7|.|.
CASSSGQYEQYF
TGTGCCAGCAGTTCCGGACAGTACGAGCAGTACTTC
>TRBV4-1|TRBJ1-5|TRBD1|.
CASSQDGTGVSNQPQHF
TGCGCCAGCAGCCAAGATGGGACAGGGGTGAGCAATCAGCCCCAGCATTTT
>TRBV6-1|TRBJ1-2|.|.
CASSAQGNGYTF
TGTGCCAGCAGTGCGCAGGGGAATGGCTACACCTTC
>TRBV5-1|TRBJ1-5|TRBD1|once
CASSFSGTDNQPQHF
TGCGCCAGCAGCTTTTCCGGGACAGACAATCAGCCCCAGCATTTT
>TRBV4-2|TRBJ1-4|.|.
CASSRDLQGDEKLFF
TGTGCCAGCAGCCGCGATCTACAGGGCGATGAAAAACTGTTTTTT
>TRBV18|TRBJ1-3|.|.
CASSPPVSSGNTIYF
TGTGCCAGCTCACCACCGGTCAGCTCTGGAAACACCATATATTTT
>TRBV7-9|TRBJ1-4|.|once
CASTSMGATNEKLFF
TGTGCCAGCACCTCTATGGGCGCAACTAATGAAAAACTGTTTTTT
>TRBV6-5|TRBJ2-7|.|.
CASRTGTLSYEQYF
TGTGCCAGCAGAACCGGGACTCTCTCCTACGAGCAGTACTTC
>TRBV10-2|TRBJ2-1|.|.
CASSVSGSSYNEQFF
TGCGCCAGCAGTGTATCCGGGAGCTCCTACAATGAGCAGTTCTTC
>TRBV6-1|TRBJ1-5|.|.
CASSGTGSTFPNQPQHF
TGTGCCAGCAGTGGAACGGGGTCTACCTTCCCCAATCAGCCCCAGCATTTT
>TRBV2|TRBJ2-1|TRBD2|.
CASKLSGLLNEQFF
TGTGCCAGCAAACTTAGCGGGCTCCTCAATGAGCAGTTCTTC
>TRBV15|TRBJ1-2|.|.
CATSRALDPGYTF
TGTGCCACCAGCAGAGCTTTAGACCCTGGCTACACCTTC
>TRBV7-9|TRBJ2-5|TRBD1|.
CASSLGAGGETQYF
TGTGCCAGCAGCTTAGGGGCAGGGGGAGAGACCCAGTACTTC
>TRBV6-6|TRBJ1-5|TRBD1|.
CASSGRQGYQPQHF
TGTGCCAGCAGCGGGAGACAGGGTTATCAGCCCCAGCATTTT
>TRBV6-1|TRBJ1-5|TRBD1|.
CASSEQGGGNQPQHF
TGTGCCAGCAGCGAACAGGGGGGAGGCAATCAGCCCCAGCATTTT
>TRBV25-1|TRBJ1-5|TRBD1|.
CASGGTGGNQPQHF
TGTGCCAGCGGAGGGACAGGGGGTAATCAGCCCCAGCATTTT
>TRBV11-2|TRBJ2-7|TRBD2|.
CASSGGLESSYEQYF
TGTGCCAGCAGCGGGGGACTAGAGAGCTCCTACGAGCAGTACTTC
>TRBV5-5|TRBJ1-5|TRBD1|once
CASSLVPNRGGGNQPQHF
TGTGCCAGCAGCTTGGTCCCAAACAGGGGTGGAGGCAATCAGCCCCAGCATTTT
>TRBV14|TRBJ2-7|.|.
CASSQGLRAGYEQYF
TGTGCCAGCAGCCAAGGTCTGCGCGCGGGCTACGAGCAGTACTTC
>TRBV7-8|TRBJ2-7|.|.
CASSITSKPNEQYF
TGTGCCAGCAGCATTACTAGTAAGCCGAACGAGCAGTACTTC
>TRBV11-2|TRBJ1-6|.|.
CASSLDGYYNSPLHF
TGTGCCAGCAGCTTAGACGGCTACTATAATTCACCCCTCCACTTT
>TRBV6-1|TRBJ2-7|.|.
CASSEGSAGHYEQYF
TGTGCCAGCAGTGAAGGCTCGGCGGGGCACTACGAGCAGTACTTC
>TRBV18|TRBJ1-2|.|.
CASSPTPLLGGYTF
TGTGCCAGCTCACCGACGCCGCTTCTAGGTGGCTACACCTTC
>TRBV6-1|TRBJ1-2|TRBD1|.
CASSGVRTGLDYTF
TGTGCCAGCAGTGGGGTCCGGACAGGGTTAGACTACACCTTC
>TRBV2|TRBJ2-1|TRBD2|.
CASSGLAGGRDEQFF
TGTGCCAGCAGCGGACTAGCGGGGGGCCGGGATGAGCAGTTCTTC
>TRBV10-2|TRBJ2-7|TRBD2|.
CASRASGSGYEQYF
TGCGCCAGCAGAGCCAGCGGGAGTGGCTACGAGCAGTACTTC
>TRBV5-6|TRBJ2-1|TRBD2|.
CASSEATSRYNEQFF
TGTGCCAGCAGCGAGGCGACTAGCAGGTACAATGAGCAGTTCTTC
>TRBV5-1|TRBJ2-1|TRBD2|.
CASSSRDSGTGSYNEQFF
TGCGCCAGCAGCTCTCGGGATAGCGGGACGGGCTCCTACAATGAGCAGTTCTTC
>TRBV7-2|TRBJ1-5|.|once
CASSLSSNQPQHF
TGTGCCAGCAGCTTGTCGAGCAATCAGCCCCAGCATTTT
>TRBV7-2|TRBJ2-3|.|.
CASSLRTVRDTQYF
TGTGCCAGCAGCTTACGTACCGTTAGGGATACGCAGTATTTT
>TRBV23-1|TRBJ2-3|.|.
CASSQSGPVGRGVDTQYF
TGCGCCAGCAGTCAATCGGGTCCAGTGGGCAGGGGGGTAGATACGCAGTATTTT
>TRBV7-9|TRBJ1-1|.|.
CASSRTVNTEAFF
TGTGCCAGCAGTCGGACGGTGAACACTGAAGCTTTCTTT
>TRBV30|TRBJ2-1|.|.
CASQGIRSYNEQFF
TGTGCCTCCCAGGGGATTAGATCCTACAATGAGCAGTTCTTC
>TRBV5-4|TRBJ1-4|.|.
CASSSGRENEKLFF
TGTGCCAGCAGCTCGGGGCGAGAAAATGAAAAACTGTTTTTT
>TRBV5-1|TRBJ1-6|.|once
CARGRFGGSYNSPLHF
TGCGCCAGAGGGCGCTTCGGGGGCTCCTATAATTCACCCCTCCACTTT
>TRBV6-1|TRBJ2-1|.|once
CASSGPGDEQFF
TGTGCCAGCAGTGGACCAGGGGATGAGCAGTTCTTC
>TRBV9|TRBJ2-7|TRBD1|once
CASSATGTGWLEQYF
TGTGCCAGCAGCGCAACCGGGACAGGGTGGCTCGAGCAGTACTTC